The 28 T cell receptor beta chains presented below share a single source sample, sequenced in a study of T-cell reconstitution after alpha-beta-depleted transplantation in children. Unique molecular identifiers were used in preparing the TCRbeta library. Each CDR3 protein is one row after TCRdb ran MiXCR on the PCR reads. The table records more than 200,000 distinct CDR3 sequences, under 8.5% of them present only once. The starting material was PBMCs, mostly from graft donor cells, obtained 360 days after TCRalphabeta/CD19-depleted stem cell transplant. The receptors were sampled from a male patient under 10 years old who had a stem cell transplant for acute myeloid leukemia, so the T cells may come from the graft donor.

This clonotype was counted a few times. V and J are TRBV4-3 and TRBJ2-1, with D perhaps matching TRBD1 (5 bases). Trimming left V 7 bases short and J 7 bases short, with 20 bases between. The CDR3 is 15 amino acids. CDR1 and CDR2 (germline): LGHNA, YSLEER. CDR3 in amino acids: CASKQGLTLENEQFF. The CDR3 DNA reads TGCGCCAGCAAGCAGGGCCTCACGCTTGAGAATGAGCAGTTCTTC.

The V gene is TRBV20-1, the J gene TRBJ2-7, with D maybe TRBD2 (5 bases). Trimming took off 6 bases at V and 0 bases at J, with 12 bases between the two ends. Germline V gene data show CDR1 as DFQATT and CDR2 as SNEGSKA (reference sequence). This CDR3 contains 13 residues. CDR3 loop: CSAPGWGSYEQYF. The CDR3 region has the DNA TGCAGTGCCCCGGGATGGGGCTCCTACGAGCAGTACTTC.

This clonotype was found once. The rearrangement uses TRBV10-3 and TRBJ2-5; D unclear. The CDR3 loop spans 16 amino acids. Germline V gene data show CDR1 as ENHRY and CDR2 as SYGVKD. V was shortened by 9 bases and J by 3 bases, with 23 bases between the two germline ends. The CDR3 DNA reads as TGTGCCATGGGCCCCAGTCGGGCACTTGGGGAAGAGACCCAGTACTTC. This encodes CAMGPSRALGEETQYF.

This clonotype was seen many times. This sequence joins TRBV24-1 and TRBJ2-3; no firm D call. The CDR3 has 11 residues. Trimming took off 2 bases at V and 6 bases at J, with 2 bases between the two ends. Per the germline V gene, CDR1 is KGHDR and CDR2 is SFDVKD. The CDR3 sequence is CATSDSDTQYF. The CDR3 bases are TGTGCCACCAGTGATTCCGATACGCAGTATTTT.

V gene TRBV21-1 combines with J gene TRBJ2-7; TRBD2 reflects the table's D call only, with no check against the DNA. TRBV21-1 is designated a pseudogene. The length of the CDR3 is 17 residues. In DNA, the CDR3 is TGTGCCAGCAGCAAAGGGCTGGCGGGGTACAGAGACTACGAGCAGTACTTC. This sequence encodes CASSKGLAGYRDYEQYF.

The sample holds many counts of this clonotype. V usage is TRBV12-3 or TRBV12-4 and J usage is TRBJ1-4, with D unresolved. V was clipped by 5 bases and J by 5 bases, with 12 bases between them. The CDR3 runs 14 residues. The CDR3 region has the DNA TGTGCCAGCAGTCCCGGGAGATACAATGAAAAACTGTTTTTT. This sequence encodes CASSPGRYNEKLFF.

The chain has TRBV4-3 and TRBJ2-7; 8 positions match TRBD1. The V segment lost 1 base and the J segment 6 bases; nucleotides outside the gene matches: 8. CDR1 and CDR2 from the germline V gene are LGHNA and YSLEER. The CDR3 is 15 residues long. The CDR3 loop is CASSQGPKTGGEQYF. In DNA, the CDR3 is TGCGCCAGCAGCCAAGGTCCCAAAACAGGGGGCGAGCAGTACTTC.

There are many counts of this clonotype. The chain employs TRBV12-3 or TRBV12-4 and TRBJ2-3; 8 positions match TRBD2. The CDR3 contains 14 residues. The ends lost 1 base at V and 14 bases at J; junction bases unmatched: 11. The DNA for the CDR3 is TGTGCCAGCAGTTTAGTTCGGACTAGCCCGGGGAGGTATTTT. Amino acids: CASSLVRTSPGRYF.

This clonotype has ten or more counts. The chain has TRBV20-1 and TRBJ2-3; D assignment may be TRBD1 or TRBD2 (5 bases each). The germline V gene has CDR1 DFQATT and CDR2 SNEGSKA (reference sequence). The length of the CDR3 is 14 residues. Trimming shortened V by 3 bases and J by 4 bases, and 14 bases separated the two germline ends. The CDR3 reads CSARGWGRADTQYF. Here the CDR3 DNA reads TGCAGTGCTAGGGGTTGGGGGAGAGCAGATACGCAGTATTTT.

This clonotype was observed at least ten times. V is TRBV24-1 and J is TRBJ1-5; D uncertain. This CDR3 contains 15 residues. The ends were cut back, 8 bases at V and 0 bases at J, with 13 bases in the middle. CDR1 KGHDR and CDR2 SFDVKD come from the germline V gene. The CDR3 DNA reads as TGTGCCACCATCGGCAGACTAATTAGCAATCAGCCCCAGCATTTT. Translation gives CATIGRLISNQPQHF.

The chain has TRBV18 and TRBJ2-1; 12 nucleotides align to TRBD2. CDR3 length equals 16 residues. The V gene's germline CDR1 is KGHSH and CDR2 LQKENI. V lost 0 bases, J lost 6 bases, and 3 bases stayed unmatched. The CDR3 DNA sequence: TGTGCCAGCTCACCACCGGCTAGCGGGAGGGCCAATGAGCAGTTCTTC. Its protein is CASSPPASGRANEQFF.

This clonotype was seen a few times. The rearrangement joins TRBV5-1 to TRBJ2-4; D remains ambiguous. Germline assignment: CDR1 SGHRS and CDR2 YFSETQ. The V and J ends lost 2 bases and 0 bases respectively, with 12 bases between them. The CDR3 extends over 16 amino acids. For the CDR3, the DNA is TGCGCCAGCAGCTTCCGGACCACCGGAGCCAAAAACATTCAGTACTTC. This translates into CASSFRTTGAKNIQYF.

The chain uses TRBV7-2 and TRBJ2-3, with D possibly matching TRBD1 (6 bases). The CDR3 runs to 17 residues. The ends were cut back, 5 bases at V and 0 bases at J, with 18 bases in the middle. The germline V gene has CDR1 SGHTA and CDR2 FQGNSA. This CDR3 reads CASSAHPTGPSTDTQYF. In DNA, the CDR3 is TGTGCCAGCAGCGCTCACCCGACAGGACCCAGCACAGATACGCAGTATTTT.

This clonotype was seen only a few times. The chain joins TRBV11-2 to TRBJ2-5; 12 bases agree with TRBD2. In germline, CDR1 is SGHAT, CDR2 FQNNGV. The length of the CDR3 is 14 residues. V was pared by 7 bases and J by 3 bases, with 3 bases of the junction left unmatched. CDR3 in DNA: TGTGCCAGCACAAGACTAGCGGGGGAAGAGACCCAGTACTTC. It is translated as CASTRLAGEETQYF. The variable domain in full, completed from reference TRBV11-2 and TRBJ2-5, reads EAGVAQSPRYKIIEKRQSVAFWCNPISGHATLYWYQQILGQGPKLLIQFQNNGVVDDSQLPKDRFSAERLKGVDSTLKIQPAKLEDSAVYLCASTRLAGEETQYFGPGTRLLVL.

There are many counts of this clonotype. The gene calls are TRBV7-2 and TRBJ2-1; 11 bases fit TRBD2. With V trimmed by 6 bases and J by 8 bases, 6 bases remained unmatched. CDR1 SGHTA and CDR2 FQGNSA come from the germline V gene. The CDR3 extends over 14 amino acids. CDR3 region: CASSYSGGDDEQFF. The DNA of the CDR3 is TGTGCCAGCAGTTATAGCGGGGGGGATGATGAGCAGTTCTTC.

The chain has TRBV7-9 and TRBJ1-1, with 9 nucleotides matching TRBD1. The length of the CDR3 is 13 residues. Germline trimming cut 6 bases from V and 4 bases from J; bases unmatched to any gene: 3. Germline values: CDR1 SEHNR, CDR2 FQNEAQ (reference sequence). The DNA for the CDR3 is TGTGCCAGCAGATTACAGGGGGCCACTGAAGCTTTCTTT. Translation: CASRLQGATEAFF.

Regarding this clonotype: A junction end diverges from the germline sequence, so it may reflect a read error. The chain employs TRBV7-2 and TRBJ2-1; 11 bases are shared with TRBD1. Germline assignment: CDR1 SGHTA and CDR2 FQGNSA. This CDR3 is 18 amino acids long. This CDR3 is CASSLALGTGGGHNEEFF. CDR3 nucleotide sequence: TGTGCCAGCAGCTTAGCCTTGGGGACAGGGGGAGGCCACAATGAGGAGTTCTTC. Variable domain in full (rest from reference TRBV7-2 and TRBJ2-1): GAGVSQSPSNKVTEKGKDVELRCDPISGHTALYWYRQSLGQGLEFLIYFQGNSAPDKSGLPSDRFSAERTGGSVSTLTIQRTQQEDSAVYLCASSLALGTGGGHNEEFFGPGTRLTVL.

This clonotype has more than one count but fewer than ten. The gene calls are TRBV7-2 and TRBJ1-3, with a weak D call TRBD1 (6 bases). Germline values: CDR1 SGHTA, CDR2 FQGNSA. Between the trimmed V and J ends, which lost 8 bases and 2 bases, there was a span of 13 bases. This CDR3 contains 14 residues. CDR3 DNA sequence: TGTGCCAGCCAGCGGGGGGCAGCTGGAAACACCATATATTTT. As protein: CASQRGAAGNTIYF. Complete variable domain (other parts from reference TRBV7-2 and TRBJ1-3): GAGVSQSPSNKVTEKGKDVELRCDPISGHTALYWYRQSLGQGLEFLIYFQGNSAPDKSGLPSDRFSAERTGGSVSTLTIQRTQQEDSAVYLCASQRGAAGNTIYFGEGSWLTVV.

This clonotype was seen repeatedly, ten times or more. The J gene is TRBJ2-2, the V gene TRBV10-3; 7 bases are shared with TRBD1. After removal of 5 bases from V and 2 bases from J, the junction contained 8 bases not matched to a gene. Germline CDR1 is ENHRY and CDR2 is SYGVKD. CDR3 length: 16 amino acids. CDR3: CAISSTGTANTGELFF. The CDR3 region has the DNA TGTGCCATCAGTAGTACCGGGACAGCCAACACCGGGGAGCTGTTTTTT.

This chain uses TRBV6-2 or TRBV6-3 with TRBJ2-1; a weak D match, TRBD2 (6 bases). The germline V and J ends were trimmed by 6 bases and 0 bases, with 18 bases remaining between them. The CDR3 has 17 residues. CDR1 is MNHEY, CDR2 SVGEGT, per germline. For the CDR3, the DNA is TGTGCCAGCAGGAACGCCAAGCGGGTTAGCTCCTACAATGAGCAGTTCTTC. It codes for CASRNAKRVSSYNEQFF.

This clonotype was seen a few times. The V call is TRBV20-1, the J call TRBJ2-2, with D possibly matching TRBD1 (6 bases). Germline V lookup: CDR1 DFQATT, CDR2 SNEGSKA (reference sequence). V lost 3 bases, J lost 6 bases, and 8 bases lay in between. The CDR3 has 12 amino acids. DNA of the CDR3: TGCAGTGCTAGGAAGGGGGCCGGGGAGCTGTTTTTT. Encoded protein: CSARKGAGELFF.

V usage is TRBV12-5 and J usage is TRBJ2-7; TRBD2 agrees at 10 bases. V dropped 2 bases and J dropped 1; count of bases not matched to a gene: 5. CDR1 LGHNT and CDR2 FRNRAP come from the germline V gene. This CDR3 has 16 residues. Written as DNA, the CDR3 is TGTGCTAGTGGTTTGCTCAGCGGGGGGGGGTCCTACGAGCAGTACGTC. Amino acid sequence: CASGLLSGGGSYEQYV.

At least ten counts were recorded for this clonotype. The chain couples TRBV12-3 or TRBV12-4 to TRBJ2-7; no clear D. V lost 5 bases, J lost 1 base, and 9 bases lay in between. The CDR3 loop spans 13 amino acids. This CDR3 is CASSPRISYEQYF. CDR3 nucleotide sequence: TGTGCCAGCAGTCCCAGAATTTCCTACGAGCAGTACTTC.

This clonotype was recorded a few times. The chain uses TRBV13 and TRBJ2-3; 11 bases fit TRBD2. V dropped 5 bases and J dropped 3; count of bases not matched to a gene: 7. The CDR3 spans 16 residues. CDR1 and CDR2 from the germline V gene are PRHDT and FYEKMQ (reference sequence). The CDR3 bases are TGTGCCAGCAGCGTCGGGACTAGCGGTCAAACAGATACGCAGTATTTT. Translated, it gives CASSVGTSGQTDTQYF.

This clonotype came up many times. This chain uses TRBV5-1 with TRBJ2-3; D not resolved. The CDR3 totals 16 residues. The V end lost 0 bases, the J end lost 2 bases, and 13 bases lay between the germline ends. Germline loops: CDR1 SGHRS, CDR2 YFSETQ. CDR3 bases: TGCGCCAGCAGCTTGGCCTCTGGGGTTGCCACAGATACGCAGTATTTT. Amino acid sequence: CASSLASGVATDTQYF. The variable domain in full, with the rest retrieved from reference TRBV5-1 and TRBJ2-3, is KAGVTQTPRYLIKTRGQQVTLSCSPISGHRSVSWYQQTPGQGLQFLFEYFSETQRNKGNFPGRFSGRQFSNSRSEMNVSTLELGDSALYLCASSLASGVATDTQYFGPGTRLTVL.

The V and J genes are TRBV4-3 and TRBJ2-3; 8 bases agree with TRBD2. Germline-derived CDR1 and CDR2 are LGHNA and YSLEER. CDR3 length: 17 amino acids. Unmatched junction bases numbered 5, after V lost 0 bases and J lost 0 bases. CDR3 residues: CASSQDLASGSTDTQYF. CDR3 nucleotide sequence: TGCGCCAGCAGCCAAGATCTGGCTAGCGGGAGCACAGATACGCAGTATTTT.

At least ten counts were recorded for this clonotype. The chain has TRBV29-1 and TRBJ2-7; 10 bases are a match to TRBD2. Germline V CDR1 and CDR2: SQVTM, ANQGSEA. V dropped 5 bases and J dropped 0; count of bases not matched to a gene: 7. This CDR3 has 15 amino acids. This CDR3 is CSVSSGRASSYEQYF. CDR3 nucleotides: TGCAGCGTTAGCAGCGGGAGGGCTAGCTCCTACGAGCAGTACTTC.

There are a few counts of this clonotype. The chain carries TRBV5-6 and TRBJ2-1; D perhaps matches TRBD2 (6 bases). The CDR3 has 12 amino acids. Germline-derived CDR1 and CDR2 are SGHDT and YYEEEE. The ends were cut back, 4 bases at V and 9 bases at J, with 11 bases in the middle. CDR3 DNA sequence: TGTGCCAGCAGCACACCGGAGGGTGAGCAGTTCTTC. Translating it yields CASSTPEGEQFF.